Below, 27 T cell receptor beta chains from the same sample are listed, as sequenced in a study of T cells in Graves' hyperthyroidism and ophthalmopathy (dated by TCRdb to the late 2010s). Library preparation used multiplex PCR. Sequencing was performed on an Illumina HiSeq 2000. The TCR beta CDR3 regions were amplified from RNA transcripts. A first-round RT-PCR of the TCR CDR3 used the HTBI primer set with the Qiagen OneStep RT-PCR kit. Using fastp trimming at Q25 and MiXCR clonotype assembly, TCRdb reanalyzed the public sequencing data and kept in-frame beta chains. Each entry merges the rows of one CDR3 protein and shows their most common DNA and genes. Present in this sample are around 300,000 distinct CDR3 sequences, less than 30% of which were seen just once. Of the sample, roughly a quarter falls within the top ten clones. Sequencing was carried out using blood. The receptors here all came from a man aged 35-49 years with Graves' hyperthyroidism that later progressed to Graves' ophthalmopathy.

This clonotype was counted many times. DNA for the CDR3: TGTGCCAGCAGCCCCAGATTTGGGACTAGCGGGAGCGCACAAGAGACCCAGTACTTC. Protein sequence: CASSPRFGTSGSAQETQYF. The chain couples TRBV14 to TRBJ2-5, with 14 positions matching TRBD2. The J segment lost 2 bases and the V segment lost 4 bases, leaving 12 bases of the junction unmatched. CDR1 and CDR2 from the germline V gene are SGHDN and FVKESK. The CDR3 contains 19 residues.

This clonotype was observed at least ten times. The chain joins TRBV29-1 to TRBJ1-1; D uncertain. Trimming took 5 bases from V and 5 from J, leaving 12 bases between them. The germline V gene has CDR1 SQVTM and CDR2 ANQGSEA. The CDR3 contains 12 residues. The DNA of the CDR3 is TGCAGCGTTCCCGGCGACGTTACTGAAGCTTTCTTT. Translation: CSVPGDVTEAFF.

The chain has TRBV19 and TRBJ1-1, with TRBD1 identical over 8 bases. This CDR3 is 15 amino acids long. In germline, CDR1 is LNHDA, CDR2 SQIVND (reference sequence). J lost 1 base, V lost 3 bases, and 4 bases had no gene match. This chain's CDR3 is CASSMSGGPNTEAFF. For the CDR3, the DNA is TGTGCCAGTAGTATGTCAGGGGGCCCGAACACTGAAGCTTTCTTT.

This clonotype came up many times. The chain is built from TRBV20-1 and TRBJ2-2, with D perhaps TRBD2 (5 bases). Germline CDR1 is DFQATT and CDR2 is SNEGSKA (reference sequence). Deletions cut 6 bases from V and 2 bases from J, with 13 bases between. There are 14 residues in the CDR3. The chain's CDR3 is CSALKRPNTGELFF. The CDR3 DNA follows: TGCAGTGCCTTAAAGCGGCCCAACACCGGGGAGCTGTTTTTT.

This clonotype was seen repeatedly, ten times or more. The CDR3 spells CASSQVSRVRGGNQPQHF. Here the CDR3 DNA reads TGCGCCAGCAGCCAAGTTTCACGGGTTCGGGGGGGCAATCAGCCCCAGCATTTT. This chain uses TRBV4-1 with TRBJ1-5; possibly TRBD1 for D (5 bases). There are 18 residues in the CDR3. CDR1 is MGHRA, CDR2 YSYEKL, per germline. V gave up 1 base and J gave up 2 bases, with 18 bases separating them.

This clonotype was seen ten or more times. The chain joins TRBV5-1 to TRBJ2-7; 8 bases map to TRBD2. The V gene's germline CDR1 is SGHRS and CDR2 YFSETQ. V shed 4 bases and J 1 base; nucleotides not matched to a gene: 10. The CDR3 has 16 residues. In DNA form, the CDR3 reads TGCGCCAGCAGCGTAACTGCACCGGGGGGGTCCTACGAGCAGTACTTC. Its protein product is CASSVTAPGGSYEQYF.

This clonotype was seen at least ten times. V usage is TRBV7-2 and J usage is TRBJ2-7; 7 nucleotides line up with TRBD2. Looked up from germline, CDR1 is SGHTA and CDR2 is FQGNSA. The CDR3 totals 14 residues. J gave up 4 bases and V 5 bases, and 8 bases lay outside the gene matches. DNA for the CDR3: TGTGCCAGCAGCCCGACTAGCTTGGAATACGAGCAGTACTTC. Amino acids: CASSPTSLEYEQYF.

The chain links TRBV6-1 to TRBJ1-2, with D perhaps TRBD1 (5 bases). Germline assignment: CDR1 MNHNS and CDR2 SASEGT. This CDR3 region has 15 residues. Trimming took 6 bases from V and 5 from J, leaving 19 bases between them. In nucleotides, the CDR3 is TGTGCCAGCAGACTGGCGGGGGATGGATTGTATGGCTACACCTTC. Its protein product is CASRLAGDGLYGYTF.

In its sample, this clonotype was seen many times. The chain carries TRBV7-3 and TRBJ2-5, with TRBD2 matching over 11 bases. The CDR3 consists of 15 residues. Germline V gene data show CDR1 as SGHTA and CDR2 as FQGTGA. J gave up 2 bases and V 6 bases, and 5 bases lay outside the gene matches. The CDR3 is CASSPIAGGQETQYF. The CDR3 DNA follows: TGTGCCAGCAGTCCCATAGCGGGAGGGCAAGAGACCCAGTACTTC.

The chain joins TRBV20-1 to TRBJ2-5; 8 bases are a match to TRBD1. Trimming cost V 6 bases and J 5 bases; bases outside gene matches: 5. CDR3 length: 12 amino acids. Per the germline V gene, CDR1 is DFQATT and CDR2 is SNEGSKA (reference sequence). The CDR3 reads CSALTGVETQYF. CDR3 coding DNA: TGCAGTGCCCTGACAGGGGTGGAGACCCAGTACTTC.

In its sample, this clonotype was seen many times. The rearrangement uses TRBV6-5 and TRBJ1-1, with a tentative D call TRBD1 (5 bases). CDR3 length equals 16 residues. CDR1 and CDR2 from the germline V gene are MNHEY and SVGAGI. V was shortened by 0 bases and J by 0 bases, with 11 bases between the two germline ends. CDR3 amino acids: CASSYSSRTMNTEAFF. The CDR3 coding sequence is TGTGCCAGCAGTTACTCGAGTAGGACAATGAACACTGAAGCTTTCTTT.

This clonotype occurred once. The V gene is TRBV6-2 or TRBV6-3, the J gene TRBJ2-7, with TRBD2 identical over 12 bases. CDR3 length equals 16 residues. Germline values: CDR1 MNHEY, CDR2 SVGEGT. The trim removed 2 bases at V and 2 bases at J, leaving 4 bases unmatched. CDR3 in amino acids: CASSYPGLAGTYEQYF. The CDR3 DNA reads TGTGCCAGCAGTTACCCAGGACTAGCGGGAACCTACGAGCAGTACTTC.

Comment on this clonotype: Possible read error: a much larger clone is one base away. The chain recombines TRBV11-2 with TRBJ2-7, with D perhaps TRBD2 (5 bases). Germline V gives CDR1 SGHAT, CDR2 FQNNGV. The CDR3 is 16 amino acids. The DNA of the CDR3 is TGTGCCAACAGCTTAAGGGTGGAGGTGAGCTCCTACGAGCAGTACTTC. It is translated as CANSLRVEVSSYEQYF.

In this sample, this clonotype turned up many times. The rearrangement links TRBV6-5 to TRBJ1-1; weak D call: TRBD1 (6 bases). The V end lost 7 bases, the J end lost 1 base, and 13 bases lay between the germline ends. Germline values: CDR1 MNHEY, CDR2 SVGAGI. The CDR3 has 14 residues. The CDR3 region is CASNQGQANTEAFF. The CDR3, as DNA: TGTGCCAGCAACCAGGGACAAGCGAACACTGAAGCTTTCTTT.

This clonotype came up many times. The J gene is TRBJ1-1, the V gene TRBV29-1; tentatively, D is TRBD1 (5 bases). Germline V CDR1 and CDR2: SQVTM, ANQGSEA. The V end was cut by 2 bases, the J end by 1 base, with 11 bases between. The CDR3 is made up of 14 amino acids. The CDR3 DNA reads TGCAGCGTTGAAAAGGCAGGGACGAACACTGAAGCTTTCTTT. This translates into CSVEKAGTNTEAFF.

The V gene is TRBV19, the J gene TRBJ1-5; the D gene is possibly TRBD1 (6 bases). The CDR3 loop spans 18 amino acids. The germline CDR1 and CDR2 sequences are LNHDA and SQIVND (reference sequence). V gave up 4 bases and J gave up 0 bases, with 19 bases separating them. The CDR3 sequence is CASSTMDRAKDSNQPQHF. CDR3 sequence (DNA): TGTGCCAGTAGTACTATGGACAGAGCAAAGGATAGCAATCAGCCCCAGCATTTT.

This clonotype has at least ten counts. This rearrangement joins TRBV6-1 to TRBJ2-5, with TRBD2 identical over 8 bases. CDR3 size: 13 residues. Per germline, CDR1 MNHNS and CDR2 SASEGT. V dropped 5 bases and J dropped 5; count of bases not matched to a gene: 4. The CDR3 loop reads CASSRAGAETQYF. CDR3 bases: TGTGCCAGCAGTAGAGCGGGAGCGGAGACCCAGTACTTC.

V is TRBV29-1 and J is TRBJ2-7; 12 positions match TRBD1. V was clipped by 6 bases and J by 9 bases; unmatched bases: 12. This CDR3 is 14 amino acids long. CDR1 is SQVTM and CDR2 is ANQGSEA in the germline V gene. In DNA, the CDR3 is TGCAGCGTCGCCGGGACAGGGGGCTCTAACTCGCAGTACTTC. It yields the protein CSVAGTGGSNSQYF.

This clonotype was detected ten times or more. The chain is built from TRBV27 and TRBJ1-5, with D unresolved. The CDR3 totals 15 residues. Germline lookup yields CDR1 MNHEY and CDR2 SMNVEV (reference sequence). Trimming removed 7 bases at V and 1 base at J, with 14 bases between. Here the CDR3 DNA reads TGTGCCAGCAAGGTTGGAGGGATGAGCAATCAGCCCCAGCATTTT. As protein: CASKVGGMSNQPQHF.

The chain joins TRBV5-1 to TRBJ2-7, with 7 positions matching TRBD2. Germline CDR1 reads SGHRS; CDR2 reads YFSETQ. V trimming: 4 bases; J trimming: 3 bases; junction bases outside the gene matches: 16. The CDR3 is 17 amino acids. The CDR3 DNA reads TGCGCCAGCAGCGGTCCCCCCCGGGGCCAGCGGGGCTACGAGCAGTACTTC. The encoded protein is CASSGPPRGQRGYEQYF.

At least ten counts were recorded for this clonotype. V usage is TRBV20-1 and J usage is TRBJ2-5; D possibly corresponds to TRBD1 (6 bases). The germline V gene encodes CDR1 DFQATT and CDR2 SNEGSKA (reference sequence). The CDR3 runs to 15 residues. The V and J ends lost 6 bases and 0 bases respectively, with 17 bases between them. The DNA for the CDR3 is TGCAGTGCGCTAGCAGGGACAAACGACCAAGAGACCCAGTACTTC. Its protein is CSALAGTNDQETQYF.

The V call is TRBV20-1, the J call TRBJ2-5; 7 bases map to TRBD1. The CDR3 runs to 12 residues. The V and J ends lost 7 bases and 0 bases, in that order; junction bases with no gene match: 2. Germline CDR1 is DFQATT and CDR2 is SNEGSKA (reference sequence). The DNA for the CDR3 is TGCAGTGTGACAGGGAACCAAGAGACCCAGTACTTC. Translation: CSVTGNQETQYF.

There are many counts of this clonotype. The V gene is TRBV2, the J gene TRBJ1-5; the D is unclear. Germline lookup yields CDR1 SNHLY and CDR2 FYNNEI. This CDR3 contains 15 residues. Trimming took off 4 bases at V and 3 bases at J, with 13 bases between the two ends. CDR3 residues: CASSVGGTVNQPQHF. The CDR3 nucleotides are TGTGCCAGCAGTGTAGGAGGTACGGTCAATCAGCCCCAGCATTTT.

This chain links TRBV24-1 with TRBJ1-2; D remains ambiguous. Trimming took off 4 bases at V and 9 bases at J, with 17 bases between the two ends. This CDR3 comprises 14 residues. Germline loops: CDR1 KGHDR, CDR2 SFDVKD. The chain's CDR3 is CATSDPDNPIRYTF. Written as DNA, the CDR3 is TGTGCCACCAGTGACCCGGATAACCCTATCCGCTACACCTTC.

This clonotype was observed at least ten times. V gene TRBV3-1 combines with J gene TRBJ2-7; TRBD2 is a possible D gene (6 bases). The CDR3 is 13 residues long. The germline V and J ends were trimmed by 1 base and 7 bases, with 11 bases remaining between them. The germline gives CDR1 LGHDT, CDR2 YNNKEL (reference sequence). CDR3 coding DNA: TGTGCCAGCAGCCAAGCGGGAGTGGGGGAGCAGTACTTC. It is translated as CASSQAGVGEQYF.

This clonotype was counted ten times or more. This may arise from a read error, as a much more abundant clone is one base away. The CDR3 loop reads CAGSYGGGTEAFF. In nucleotides, the CDR3 is TGTGCCGGCAGTTACGGAGGAGGGACTGAAGCTTTCTTT. The chain couples TRBV6-4 to TRBJ1-1, with D uncertain. The germline gives CDR1 MRHNA, CDR2 SNTAGT. The length of the CDR3 is 13 residues.

This clonotype was counted ten times or more. J is TRBJ2-1 and V is TRBV7-9; no firm D call. Germline lookup yields CDR1 SEHNR and CDR2 FQNEAQ (reference sequence). The V and J ends lost 2 bases and 0 bases respectively, with 8 bases between them. This CDR3 has 15 residues. Here the CDR3 DNA reads TGTGCCAGCAGCTTACCTGGGGACTCCTACAATGAGCAGTTCTTC. It encodes CASSLPGDSYNEQFF. Using reference TRBV7-9 and TRBJ2-1 for the parts outside the CDR3, the full variable domain is DTGVSQNPRHKITKRGQNVTFRCDPISEHNRLYWYRQTLGQGPEFLTYFQNEAQLEKSRLLSDRFSAERPKGSFSTLEIQRTEQGDSAMYLCASSLPGDSYNEQFFGPGTRLTVL.